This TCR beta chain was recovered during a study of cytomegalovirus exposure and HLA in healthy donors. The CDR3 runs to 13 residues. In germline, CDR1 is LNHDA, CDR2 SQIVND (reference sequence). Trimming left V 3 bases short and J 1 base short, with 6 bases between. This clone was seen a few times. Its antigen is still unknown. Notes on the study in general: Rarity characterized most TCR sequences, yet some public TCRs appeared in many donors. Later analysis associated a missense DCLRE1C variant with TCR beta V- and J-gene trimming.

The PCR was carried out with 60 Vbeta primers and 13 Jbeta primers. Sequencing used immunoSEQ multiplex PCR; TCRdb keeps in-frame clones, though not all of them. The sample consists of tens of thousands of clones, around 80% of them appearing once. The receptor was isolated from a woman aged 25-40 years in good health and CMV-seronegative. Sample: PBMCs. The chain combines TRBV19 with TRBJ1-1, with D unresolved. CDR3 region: CASSMRENTEAFF. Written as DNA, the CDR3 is TGTGCCAGTAGTATGCGGGAGAACACTGAAGCTTTCTTT.